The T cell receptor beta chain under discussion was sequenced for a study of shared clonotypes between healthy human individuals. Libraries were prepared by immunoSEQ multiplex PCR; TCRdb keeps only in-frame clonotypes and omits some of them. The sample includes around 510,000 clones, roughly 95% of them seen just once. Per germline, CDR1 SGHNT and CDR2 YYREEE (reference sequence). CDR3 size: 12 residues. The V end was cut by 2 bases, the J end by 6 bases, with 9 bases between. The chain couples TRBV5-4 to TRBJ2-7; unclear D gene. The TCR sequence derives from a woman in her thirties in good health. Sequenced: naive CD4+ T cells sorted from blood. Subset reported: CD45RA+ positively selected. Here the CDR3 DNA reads TGTGCCAGCAGCTTTGTTTCTGGCGAGCAGTACTTC. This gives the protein CASSFVSGEQYF. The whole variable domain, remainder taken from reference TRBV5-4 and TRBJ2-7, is ETGVTQSPTHLIKTRGQQVTLRCSSQSGHNTVSWYQQALGQGPQFIFQYYREEENGRGNFPPRFSGLQFPNYSSELNVNALELDDSALYLCASSFVSGEQYFGPGTRLTVT.